The clone carrying this TCR beta chain showed up just a few times. Its matching antigen is unknown. This record comes from a study of beta chain features in type 1 diabetes. Study results and caveats: Type 1 diabetes patients had moderately but significantly shorter TCRB CDR3s in all four CD4+ subsets. A cDNA-based sequencing approach could over-represent cells with high TCR expression.

Of the isolated RNA, all was reverse transcribed, and so the sequenced material was expressed TCRB transcripts. Regulatory, naive and central memory T cell samples averaged around 3.9 million reads. Measured with immunoSEQ multiplex PCR; TCRdb has only the in-frame clones, and not every one. The sample includes 300,000 to 350,000 clones, 8% seen only once; the top ten take less than 0.45%. Germline V CDR1 and CDR2: SGHAT, FQDESV (reference sequence). The CDR3 covers 13 residues. Trimming left V 3 bases short and J 5 bases short, with 10 bases between. The J gene is TRBJ2-5, the V gene TRBV11-1; D is uncertain. This TCR derives from a woman between 18 and 29 years old in good health. Sequenced input: central memory CD4+ T cells from blood. CDR3 sequence reads: CASSFGQLETQYF. For the CDR3, the DNA is TGTGCCAGCAGCTTCGGGCAGCTGGAGACCCAGTACTTC.